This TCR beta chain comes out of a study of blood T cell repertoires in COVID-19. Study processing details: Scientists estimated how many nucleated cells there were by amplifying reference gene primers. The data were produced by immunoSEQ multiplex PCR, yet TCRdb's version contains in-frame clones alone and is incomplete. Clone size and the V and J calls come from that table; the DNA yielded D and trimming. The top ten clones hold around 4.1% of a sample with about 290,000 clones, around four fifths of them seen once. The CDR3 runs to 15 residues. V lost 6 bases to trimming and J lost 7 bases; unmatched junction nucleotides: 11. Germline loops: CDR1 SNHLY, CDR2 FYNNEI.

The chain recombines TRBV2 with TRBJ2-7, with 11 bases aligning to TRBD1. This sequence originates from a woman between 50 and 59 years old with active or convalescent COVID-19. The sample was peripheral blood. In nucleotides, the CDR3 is TGTGCCAGCAGCACAGAAGGGACAGGGGGTGAAGAGCAGTACTTC. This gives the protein CASSTEGTGGEEQYF.